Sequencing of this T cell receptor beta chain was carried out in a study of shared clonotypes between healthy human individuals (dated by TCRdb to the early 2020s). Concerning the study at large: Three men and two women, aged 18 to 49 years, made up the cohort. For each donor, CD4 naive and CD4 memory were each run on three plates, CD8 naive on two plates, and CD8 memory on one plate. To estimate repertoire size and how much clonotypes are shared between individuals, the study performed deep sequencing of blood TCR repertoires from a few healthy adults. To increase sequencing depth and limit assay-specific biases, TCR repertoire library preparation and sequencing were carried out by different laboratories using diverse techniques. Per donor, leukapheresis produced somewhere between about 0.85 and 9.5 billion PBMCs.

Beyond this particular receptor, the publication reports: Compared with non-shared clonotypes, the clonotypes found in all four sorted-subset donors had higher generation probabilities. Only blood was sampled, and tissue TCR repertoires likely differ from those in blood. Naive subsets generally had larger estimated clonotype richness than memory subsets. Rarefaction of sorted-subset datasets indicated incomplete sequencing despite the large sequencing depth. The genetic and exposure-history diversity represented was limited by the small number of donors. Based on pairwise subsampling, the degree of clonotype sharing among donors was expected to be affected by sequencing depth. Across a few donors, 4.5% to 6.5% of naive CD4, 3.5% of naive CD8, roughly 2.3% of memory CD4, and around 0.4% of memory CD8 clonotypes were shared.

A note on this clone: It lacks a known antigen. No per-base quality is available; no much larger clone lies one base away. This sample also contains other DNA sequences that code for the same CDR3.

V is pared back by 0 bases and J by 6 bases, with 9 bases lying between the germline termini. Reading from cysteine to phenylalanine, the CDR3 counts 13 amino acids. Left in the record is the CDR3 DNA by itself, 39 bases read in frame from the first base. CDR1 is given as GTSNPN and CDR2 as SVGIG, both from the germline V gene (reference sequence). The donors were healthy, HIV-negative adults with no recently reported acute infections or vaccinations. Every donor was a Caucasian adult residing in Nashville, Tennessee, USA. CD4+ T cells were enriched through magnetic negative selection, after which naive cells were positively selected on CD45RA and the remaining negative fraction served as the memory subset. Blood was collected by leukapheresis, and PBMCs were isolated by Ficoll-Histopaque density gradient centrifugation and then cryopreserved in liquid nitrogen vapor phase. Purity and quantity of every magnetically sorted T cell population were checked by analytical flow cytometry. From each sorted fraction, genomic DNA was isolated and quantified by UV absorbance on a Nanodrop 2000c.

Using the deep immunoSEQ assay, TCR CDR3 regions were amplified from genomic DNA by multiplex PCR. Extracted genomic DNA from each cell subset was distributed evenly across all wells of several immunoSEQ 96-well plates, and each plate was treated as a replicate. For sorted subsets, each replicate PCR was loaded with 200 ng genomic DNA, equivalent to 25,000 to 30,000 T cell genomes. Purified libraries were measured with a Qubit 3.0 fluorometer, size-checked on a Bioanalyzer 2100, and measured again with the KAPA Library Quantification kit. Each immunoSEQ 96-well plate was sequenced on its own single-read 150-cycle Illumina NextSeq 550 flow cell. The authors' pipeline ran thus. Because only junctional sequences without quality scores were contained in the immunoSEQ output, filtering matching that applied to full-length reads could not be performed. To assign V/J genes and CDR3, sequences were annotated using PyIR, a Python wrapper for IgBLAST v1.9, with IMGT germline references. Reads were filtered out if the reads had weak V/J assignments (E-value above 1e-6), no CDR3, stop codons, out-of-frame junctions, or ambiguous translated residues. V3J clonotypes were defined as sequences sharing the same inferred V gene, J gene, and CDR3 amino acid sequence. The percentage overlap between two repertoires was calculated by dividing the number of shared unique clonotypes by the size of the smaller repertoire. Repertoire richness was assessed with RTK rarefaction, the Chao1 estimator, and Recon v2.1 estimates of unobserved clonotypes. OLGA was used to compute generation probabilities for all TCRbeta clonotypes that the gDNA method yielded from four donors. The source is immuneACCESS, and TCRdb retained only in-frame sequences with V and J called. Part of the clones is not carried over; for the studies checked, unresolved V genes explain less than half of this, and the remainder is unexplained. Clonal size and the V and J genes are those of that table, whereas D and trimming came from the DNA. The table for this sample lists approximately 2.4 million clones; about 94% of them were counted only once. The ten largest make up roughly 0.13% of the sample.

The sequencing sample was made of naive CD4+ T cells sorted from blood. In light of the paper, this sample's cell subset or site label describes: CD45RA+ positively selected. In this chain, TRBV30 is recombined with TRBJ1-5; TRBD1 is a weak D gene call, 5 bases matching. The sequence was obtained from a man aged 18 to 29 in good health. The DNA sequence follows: TGTGCCTGGAGTGTATCTAGGGGTCAGCCCCAGCATTTT. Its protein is CAWSVSRGQPQHF.